The clone carrying this T cell receptor (beta chain) was recorded at least ten times. Its target is not known. TCRdb re-derived calls from the 5' RACE reads in MiXCR, one entry per CDR3 protein. The sample lists approximately 40,000 distinct CDR3 sequences, roughly a fifth occurring once. Germline CDR1 is DFQATT and CDR2 is SNEGSKA (reference sequence). Trimming shortened V by 6 bases and J by 6 bases, and 15 bases separated the two germline ends. CDR3 size: 13 residues. Points from the study as a whole: Tumor memory CD4+ T cell TCR gene usage clustered with blood and lymph node memory CD4+ cells and lymph node naive CD4+ cells.

Cells sorted as Tregs were CD4+, CD25+ and CD127-/low. Sequencing was performed on Tregs sorted from blood. This chain links TRBV20-1 with TRBJ2-1; tentative D call: TRBD2 (6 bases). The clonotype was recovered from a female donor with breast cancer. CDR3 bases: TGCAGTGCGCCAAGACTAGACTTCAATGAGCAGTTCTTC. Protein product: CSAPRLDFNEQFF.